The T cell receptor (beta chain) under discussion was sequenced for a study of shared clonotypes between healthy human individuals. Study conclusions and caveats: The study generally estimated greater richness for naive than memory subsets. The genetic and exposure-history diversity represented was limited by few donors.

Profiling relied on immunoSEQ multiplex PCR, and the TCRdb table lists in-frame clones only, not all of them. The repertoire has millions of clones, around nine tenths of them found once; the top ten carry roughly 0.14%. The V gene's germline CDR1 is KGHSH and CDR2 LQKENI. The CDR3 totals 14 residues. V lost 3 bases and J 1 base, leaving 7 bases between the germline ends. Of note for this clone: Its antigen is unidentified.

Sequencing used naive CD4+ T cells sorted from blood. The subset here: CD45RA+ positively selected. This receptor was identified in a young man in good health. The V and J genes are TRBV18 and TRBJ1-3; D is unresolved. CDR3 in DNA: TGTGCCAGCTCACCTTCTGAATCTGGAAACACCATATATTTT. This translates into CASSPSESGNTIYF. Full variable domain (missing parts from reference TRBV18 and TRBJ1-3): NAGVMQNPRHLVRRRGQEARLRCSPMKGHSHVYWYRQLPEEGLKFMVYLQKENIIDESGMPKERFSAEFPKEGPSILRIQQVVRGDSAAYFCASSPSESGNTIYFGEGSWLTVV.